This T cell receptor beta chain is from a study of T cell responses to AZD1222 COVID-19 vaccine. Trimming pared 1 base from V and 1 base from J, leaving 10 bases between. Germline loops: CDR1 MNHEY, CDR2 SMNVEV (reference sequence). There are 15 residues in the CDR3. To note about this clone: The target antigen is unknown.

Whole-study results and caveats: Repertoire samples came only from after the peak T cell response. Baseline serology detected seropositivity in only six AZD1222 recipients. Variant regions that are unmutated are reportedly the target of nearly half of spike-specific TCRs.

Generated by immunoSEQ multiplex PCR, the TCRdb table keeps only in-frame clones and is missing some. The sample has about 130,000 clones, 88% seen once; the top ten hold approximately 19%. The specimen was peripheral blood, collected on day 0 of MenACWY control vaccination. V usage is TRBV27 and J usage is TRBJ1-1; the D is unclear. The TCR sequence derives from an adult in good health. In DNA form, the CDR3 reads TGTGCCAGCAGTTTATACGGACGCGGGAACACTGAAGCTTTCTTT. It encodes CASSLYGRGNTEAFF.